The 19 T cell receptor beta chains in this list originate from one sample, sequenced in a study of identical twins. TCRdb passed the 5' RACE reads through MiXCR, listing each CDR3 protein once. This table holds about 530,000 distinct CDR3 sequences, around 15% found once. These data also featured in a second study, about yellow fever vaccine responses in identical twins.

Input material: CD4+ T cells sorted from blood. The receptor set was obtained from a woman younger than 35 in good health.

There are a few counts of this clonotype. V is TRBV12-3 or TRBV12-4 and J is TRBJ1-5; 9 bases agree with TRBD1. Losses at the gene ends were 6 bases for V and 3 bases for J; bases not matched to a gene: 6. The CDR3 is made up of 15 amino acids. The CDR3 region is CASSTGQGNNQPQHF. The DNA for the CDR3 is TGTGCCAGCAGCACGGGACAGGGTAACAATCAGCCCCAGCATTTT.

This rearrangement joins TRBV10-3 to TRBJ2-2; 9 bases match TRBD1. Germline CDR1 reads ENHRY; CDR2 reads SYGVKD. V lost 8 bases, J lost 2 bases, and 9 bases stayed unmatched. The CDR3 length is 16 residues. CDR3 sequence reads: CAIGTGKTVNTGELFF. CDR3 DNA sequence: TGTGCCATCGGGACAGGGAAAACGGTCAACACCGGGGAGCTGTTTTTT.

This clonotype was seen a few times. The chain employs TRBV5-1 and TRBJ2-2, with 9 bases identical to TRBD1. This CDR3 has 19 amino acids. Germline trimming cut 1 base from V and 3 bases from J; bases unmatched to any gene: 13. CDR1 and CDR2 from the germline V gene are SGHRS and YFSETQ. CDR3 in DNA: TGCGCCAGCAGCTTGACCGGGACAGGGAGGAAATTGGACACCGGGGAGCTGTTTTTT. Translating it yields CASSLTGTGRKLDTGELFF.

The chain has TRBV20-1 and TRBJ1-6, with D tentatively TRBD1 (6 bases). The CDR3 is 14 residues long. Germline V gene data show CDR1 as DFQATT and CDR2 as SNEGSKA (reference sequence). Trimming shortened V by 2 bases and J by 7 bases, and 12 bases separated the two germline ends. CDR3 sequence: CSARPGHRNSPLHF. The CDR3 coding sequence is TGCAGTGCTAGACCGGGACACAGAAATTCACCCCTCCACTTT.

This chain joins TRBV15 and TRBJ1-5, with 9 bases identical to TRBD1. The germline V gene encodes CDR1 LNHNV and CDR2 YYDKDF (reference sequence). The V and J ends lost 3 bases and 6 bases, in that order; junction bases with no gene match: 6. The CDR3 runs 15 residues. The CDR3 sequence is CATSSGQGLFQPQHF. CDR3 in DNA: TGTGCCACCAGCAGCGGACAGGGGCTTTTTCAGCCCCAGCATTTT.

In this sample, this clonotype turned up a few times. The rearrangement uses TRBV2 and TRBJ2-2, with 11 nucleotides matching TRBD2. Per the germline V gene, CDR1 is SNHLY and CDR2 is FYNNEI. This CDR3 has 15 amino acids. V lost 2 bases, J lost 4 bases, and 0 bases stayed unmatched. Here the CDR3 reads CASSELAGGTGELFF. The CDR3 DNA reads as TGTGCCAGCAGTGAACTAGCGGGAGGCACCGGGGAGCTGTTTTTT.

This clonotype has a handful of counts. The CDR3 DNA follows: TGTGCCAGCAGCGCCGGACAGGGGGCGCGATTTGGAAACACCATATATTTT. It codes for CASSAGQGARFGNTIYF. This chain joins TRBV7-8 and TRBJ1-3; 11 bases are a match to TRBD1. CDR3 length equals 17 residues. Germline assignment: CDR1 SGHVS and CDR2 FQNEAQ. The V and J ends lost 5 bases and 3 bases, in that order; junction bases with no gene match: 9.

This clonotype has a handful of counts. The V and J genes are TRBV18 and TRBJ2-1; TRBD1 matches at 9 bases. With V trimmed by 3 bases and J by 6 bases, 9 bases remained unmatched. Germline V gene lookup returns CDR1 KGHSH and CDR2 LQKENI. CDR3 length equals 16 residues. Here the CDR3 DNA reads TGTGCCAGCTCACCCCGGGACAGGGACCTCTCCAATGAGCAGTTCTTC. This gives the protein CASSPRDRDLSNEQFF.

V usage is TRBV2 and J usage is TRBJ2-3, with 11 bases aligning to TRBD2. V gave up 6 bases and J gave up 4 bases; unmatched junction bases: 6. The CDR3 spans 15 residues. Germline V gene sequence: CDR1 SNHLY, CDR2 FYNNEI. The CDR3 protein is CASSYLAGGSDTQYF. For the CDR3, the DNA is TGTGCCAGCAGCTATCTAGCGGGAGGATCAGATACGCAGTATTTT.

The rearrangement joins TRBV10-3 to TRBJ2-1; the D is unclear. Trimming took off 7 bases at V and 5 bases at J, with 9 bases between the two ends. CDR3 size: 12 residues. CDR1 and CDR2 from the germline V gene are ENHRY and SYGVKD. The CDR3 DNA is TGTGCCATCAAATTGAGCAACAATGAGCAGTTCTTC. It is translated as CAIKLSNNEQFF.

This clonotype has only a few counts. In nucleotides, the CDR3 is TGTGCCAGCAGTGAGATTAGGGAAAAACTGTTTTTT. This translates into CASSEIREKLFF. This chain uses TRBV6-4 with TRBJ1-4; D ambiguous. V lost 3 bases, J lost 8 bases, and 7 bases lay in between. CDR1 and CDR2 from the germline V gene are MRHNA and SNTAGT. The CDR3 totals 12 residues.

The chain uses TRBV3-1 and TRBJ2-2; D unclear. The CDR3 extends over 14 amino acids. Germline V gene data show CDR1 as LGHDT and CDR2 as YNNKEL (reference sequence). Between the trimmed V and J ends, which lost 0 bases and 8 bases, there was a span of 10 bases. The CDR3 nucleotides read TGTGCCAGCAGCCAAGATTTAGTCTTTGGGGAGCTGTTTTTT. As protein: CASSQDLVFGELFF.

This rearrangement joins TRBV6-1 to TRBJ2-7; 9 nucleotides match TRBD1. The CDR3 consists of 17 residues. With 6 bases clipped from V and 3 bases from J, the junction kept 15 bases outside the gene matches. Germline V gives CDR1 MNHNS, CDR2 SASEGT. In DNA, the CDR3 is TGTGCCAGCAGCCCCCGCACTATCCGGGACAGGGTCTACGAGCAGTACTTC. Amino acids: CASSPRTIRDRVYEQYF.

This rearrangement joins TRBV3-1 to TRBJ1-4; TRBD1 might be the D (5 bases). Trimming shortened V by 7 bases and J by 3 bases, and 12 bases separated the two germline ends. CDR1 and CDR2 from the germline V gene are LGHDT and YNNKEL (reference sequence). The CDR3 length is 14 residues. The CDR3 region is CASTQGVANEKLFF. Written as DNA, the CDR3 is TGTGCCAGCACCCAGGGAGTGGCTAATGAAAAACTGTTTTTT.

This clonotype came up many times. The CDR3 DNA sequence: TGTGCCAGCAGTGAACTACTATCCACAGATACGCAGTATTTT. Encoded protein: CASSELLSTDTQYF. The chain employs TRBV2 and TRBJ2-3, with no clear D. Trimming removed 2 bases at V and 2 bases at J, with 8 bases between. The CDR3 covers 14 residues. Germline V gene lookup returns CDR1 SNHLY and CDR2 FYNNEI.

This clonotype was detected a few times. The V call is TRBV5-5, the J call TRBJ2-7, with a tentative D call TRBD1 (6 bases). The ends were cut back, 4 bases at V and 7 bases at J, with 21 bases in the middle. Germline values: CDR1 SGHKS, CDR2 YYEKEE (reference sequence). The CDR3 sequence is 15 residues long. DNA for the CDR3: TGTGCCAGCAGCCAAACCCAGGACAGCTTTTCGGAGCAGTACGTC. Translating gives CASSQTQDSFSEQYV.

The chain carries TRBV6-4 and TRBJ1-1; D is unclear. From germline, CDR1 is MRHNA and CDR2 SNTAGT. This CDR3 comprises 14 residues. Trimming left V 3 bases short and J 11 bases short, with 19 bases between. CDR3 sequence: CASSERRAARAAFF. Written as DNA, the CDR3 is TGTGCCAGCAGTGAAAGACGGGCCGCACGCGCGGCTTTCTTT.

A few counts support this clonotype. V is TRBV4-1 and J is TRBJ2-3, with TRBD1 as a possible D gene (5 bases). The CDR3 contains 17 residues. With 6 bases removed from V and 4 bases from J, the gap between germline ends came to 23 bases. Germline V gives CDR1 MGHRA, CDR2 YSYEKL. The CDR3 DNA reads TGCGCCAGCAGTCCCCACTCTTGGGGCCAATCTCCAGATACGCAGTATTTT. It yields the protein CASSPHSWGQSPDTQYF.

This clonotype turned up a few times. The CDR3 DNA sequence: TGCAGTGCTAGCGACAACCACGAGCAGTACTTC. This encodes CSASDNHEQYF. The chain couples TRBV20-1 to TRBJ2-7; D call uncertain. V dropped 3 bases and J dropped 5 bases, with 8 bases sitting between them. Germline-derived CDR1 and CDR2 are DFQATT and SNEGSKA (reference sequence). This CDR3 contains 11 residues.